The 20 T cell receptor beta chains presented below share a single source sample, sequenced in a study of blood T cell repertoires in COVID-19. Produced via immunoSEQ multiplex PCR; TCRdb's table is partial and in-frame only. Here the sample spans roughly 66,000 clones, more than 85% being singletons. The sequencing sample was made of peripheral blood. Receptors were obtained from a human donor with active COVID-19. The donor label of this sample is uncertain.

V and J are TRBV25-1 and TRBJ2-1, with 10 positions matching TRBD2. Unmatched junction bases numbered 4, after V lost 2 bases and J lost 3 bases. The V gene's germline CDR1 is MGHDK and CDR2 SYGVNS. The CDR3 sequence is 16 residues long. The CDR3 region has the DNA TGTGCCAGCAGTGAACGCACTAGCGGGGACTACAATGAGCAGTTCTTC. Its translation: CASSERTSGDYNEQFF.

The genes are TRBV7-3 and TRBJ2-3; the D gene is possibly TRBD1 (6 bases). This CDR3 comprises 17 residues. Trimming removed 4 bases from V and 1 base from J, with 18 bases in between. Germline V gives CDR1 SGHTA, CDR2 FQGTGA. The CDR3 nucleotides read TGTGCCAGCAGCTATTTTTCAGGGGCAGGGGGCACAGATACGCAGTATTTT. Translation gives CASSYFSGAGGTDTQYF. Using reference TRBV7-3 and TRBJ2-3 for the parts outside the CDR3, the full variable domain is GAGVSQTPSNKVTEKGKYVELRCDPISGHTALYWYRQSLGQGPEFLIYFQGTGAADDSGLPNDRFFAVRPEGSVSTLKIQRTERGDSAVYLCASSYFSGAGGTDTQYFGPGTRLTVL.

V gene TRBV27 combines with J gene TRBJ1-1; D is possibly TRBD1 (6 bases). V was pared by 5 bases and J by 1 base, with 14 bases between. The CDR3 extends over 15 amino acids. Germline values: CDR1 MNHEY, CDR2 SMNVEV (reference sequence). This CDR3 is CASSLRAGANTEAFF. The CDR3, as DNA: TGTGCCAGCAGTCTCCGAGCGGGGGCGAACACTGAAGCTTTCTTT.

J is TRBJ2-7 and V is TRBV19, with D possibly TRBD2 on 6 matching bases. The CDR3 covers 15 residues. The ends were cut back, 6 bases at V and 0 bases at J, with 15 bases in the middle. Germline V gene data show CDR1 as LNHDA and CDR2 as SQIVND (reference sequence). This CDR3 reads CASSVPSASSYEQYF. Here the CDR3 DNA reads TGTGCCAGTAGCGTTCCTAGCGCAAGCTCCTACGAGCAGTACTTC.

The chain links TRBV27 to TRBJ2-1; 7 bases are shared with TRBD2. The CDR3 runs to 14 residues. V gave up 2 bases and J gave up 10 bases; unmatched junction bases: 8. Germline loops: CDR1 MNHEY, CDR2 SMNVEV (reference sequence). The CDR3 spells CASSLGASGWEQFF. CDR3 coding DNA: TGTGCCAGCAGTTTAGGTGCTAGCGGTTGGGAGCAGTTCTTC.

The chain employs TRBV6-2 or TRBV6-3 and TRBJ1-6; 8 bases align to TRBD1. CDR1 and CDR2 (germline): MNHEY, SVGEGT. This CDR3 spans 15 amino acids. Germline trimming cut 6 bases from V and 7 bases from J; bases unmatched to any gene: 8. The CDR3 sequence: CASSDQGARNSPLHF. In DNA, the CDR3 is TGTGCCAGCAGCGATCAGGGGGCCCGGAATTCACCCCTCCACTTT.

V gene TRBV6-6 combines with J gene TRBJ2-7; 7 bases are a match to TRBD2. The ends lost 10 bases at V and 5 bases at J; junction bases unmatched: 14. CDR1 is MNHNY, CDR2 SVGAGI, per germline (reference sequence). There are 14 residues in the CDR3. The CDR3 loop reads CATAQGGSTHEQYF. The CDR3 DNA follows: TGTGCCACCGCGCAGGGCGGGAGTACCCACGAGCAGTACTTC.

The V and J genes are TRBV23-1 and TRBJ2-1; tentative D call: TRBD1 (5 bases). TRBV23-1 is an ORF, with its function uncertain. CDR3 size: 14 residues. V dropped 1 base and J dropped 7 bases, with 11 bases sitting between them. DNA of the CDR3: TGCGCCAGCAGTCAATACCCAGGGCGGAATGAGCAGTTCTTC. Its translation is CASSQYPGRNEQFF.

V gene TRBV12-5 combines with J gene TRBJ2-3; 11 bases are a match to TRBD2. CDR3 length: 18 amino acids. Germline values: CDR1 LGHNT, CDR2 FRNRAP. The V segment lost 1 base and the J segment 5 bases; nucleotides outside the gene matches: 11. The CDR3 sequence is CASGLGRGSGREGDTQYF. CDR3 bases: TGTGCTAGTGGTTTGGGGCGGGGTAGCGGGAGGGAGGGAGATACGCAGTATTTT.

This clone has only one observation. V gene TRBV7-2 combines with J gene TRBJ2-1; 10 nucleotides match TRBD2. Germline CDR1 and CDR2: SGHTA and FQGNSA. V lost 1 base and J lost 16; bases outside the gene matches: 13. The CDR3 length is 15 residues. The CDR3 spells CASSLGQATSGISFF. The CDR3 coding sequence is TGTGCCAGCAGCTTAGGACAGGCCACTAGCGGGATATCCTTCTTC.

This chain joins TRBV24-1 and TRBJ2-1; 7 nucleotides match TRBD2. The V segment lost 4 bases and the J segment 3 bases; nucleotides outside the gene matches: 8. CDR3 length equals 16 residues. Germline values: CDR1 KGHDR, CDR2 SFDVKD. The CDR3: CATSDQSWTSYNEQFF. In nucleotides, the CDR3 is TGTGCCACCAGTGACCAGTCCTGGACTAGCTACAATGAGCAGTTCTTC.

The rearrangement uses TRBV19 and TRBJ2-7, with TRBD2 matching over 11 bases. The CDR3 spans 17 residues. Germline trimming cut 3 bases from V and 1 base from J; bases unmatched to any gene: 8. The germline V gene encodes CDR1 LNHDA and CDR2 SQIVND (reference sequence). The CDR3 nucleotides read TGTGCCAGTAGTATCCCCCGACTAGCGGGAACTTCCTACGAGCAGTACTTC. This encodes CASSIPRLAGTSYEQYF.

This chain uses TRBV6-5 with TRBJ2-5, with 11 bases aligning to TRBD1. Germline V gene lookup returns CDR1 MNHEY and CDR2 SVGAGI. After removal of 3 bases from V and 2 bases from J, the junction contained 5 bases not matched to a gene. The CDR3 runs 16 residues. The CDR3 DNA reads TGTGCCAGCAGTTATTTCGGACAGGGGGCACAAGAGACCCAGTACTTC. This sequence encodes CASSYFGQGAQETQYF.

The rearrangement uses TRBV7-2 and TRBJ1-1; tentative D call: TRBD1 (6 bases). CDR1 and CDR2 (germline): SGHTA, FQGNSA. The V gene lost 1 base and the J gene lost 4 bases, with 19 bases spanning the gap. The CDR3 loop spans 17 amino acids. The CDR3 region has the DNA TGTGCCAGCAGCTTAGTCGGTCAGGGGCCGAGGAGCACTGAAGCTTTCTTT. This encodes CASSLVGQGPRSTEAFF.

V gene TRBV7-9 combines with J gene TRBJ1-3; 7 bases are shared with TRBD1. This CDR3 contains 14 residues. V trimming: 5 bases; J trimming: 2 bases; junction bases outside the gene matches: 3. Germline V gene data show CDR1 as SEHNR and CDR2 as FQNEAQ (reference sequence). The CDR3 DNA sequence: TGTGCCAGCAGCCCGACAGGGACTGGAAACACCATATATTTT. This codes for CASSPTGTGNTIYF. Looking up the rest from reference TRBV7-9 and TRBJ1-3 gives the full variable domain: DTGVSQNPRHKITKRGQNVTFRCDPISEHNRLYWYRQTLGQGPEFLTYFQNEAQLEKSRLLSDRFSAERPKGSFSTLEIQRTEQGDSAMYLCASSPTGTGNTIYFGEGSWLTVV.

This clone occurred once. The rearrangement uses TRBV28 and TRBJ1-4; TRBD1 agrees at 9 bases. The J segment lost 8 bases and the V segment lost 6 bases, leaving 10 bases of the junction unmatched. CDR1 MDHEN and CDR2 SYDVKM come from the germline V gene. The CDR3 loop spans 15 amino acids. This chain's CDR3 is CASSRAGQGGEKLFF. The CDR3 DNA sequence: TGTGCCAGCAGCCGGGCGGGACAGGGAGGAGAAAAACTGTTTTTT.

Only a few counts were recorded for this clone. This rearrangement joins TRBV18 to TRBJ2-7; 12 bases map to TRBD2. V shed 3 bases, J shed 5 bases, and the junction held 8 bases outside the gene matches. The CDR3 extends over 16 amino acids. Per the germline V gene, CDR1 is KGHSH and CDR2 is LQKENI. CDR3 sequence reads: CASSPSTSGRGNEQYF. The CDR3 DNA follows: TGTGCCAGCTCACCCTCGACTAGCGGGAGAGGTAACGAGCAGTACTTC. The full variable domain, its missing parts supplied by reference TRBV18 and TRBJ2-7, is NAGVMQNPRHLVRRRGQEARLRCSPMKGHSHVYWYRQLPEEGLKFMVYLQKENIIDESGMPKERFSAEFPKEGPSILRIQQVVRGDSAAYFCASSPSTSGRGNEQYFGPGTRLTVT.

This clone showed up just once. The rearrangement links TRBV6-5 to TRBJ2-2; 7 bases are a match to TRBD1. The junction had 5 bases not matched to a gene; V was cut back by 6 bases and J by 7 bases. The CDR3 is 13 residues long. Germline values: CDR1 MNHEY, CDR2 SVGAGI. This CDR3 is CASSPGTDGELFF. As DNA, the CDR3 is TGTGCCAGCAGCCCCGGGACAGACGGGGAGCTGTTTTTT.

The count of this clone is one. The V gene is TRBV19, the J gene TRBJ2-7; 9 bases match TRBD2. The V and J ends lost 3 bases and 3 bases, in that order; junction bases with no gene match: 6. The CDR3 runs 15 residues. In germline, CDR1 is LNHDA, CDR2 SQIVND (reference sequence). CDR3 in DNA: TGTGCCAGTAGTATGATGAGCGGGAGGTTCTACGAGCAGTACTTC. This sequence encodes CASSMMSGRFYEQYF.

The chain couples TRBV7-2 to TRBJ1-6, with D unclear. The germline CDR1 and CDR2 sequences are SGHTA and FQGNSA. CDR3 length: 16 amino acids. Between the trimmed V and J ends, which lost 2 bases and 7 bases, there was a span of 15 bases. The CDR3 DNA follows: TGTGCCAGCAGCTTAAGATTAGGGCGGGAGAATTCACCCCTCCACTTT. Translated: CASSLRLGRENSPLHF.